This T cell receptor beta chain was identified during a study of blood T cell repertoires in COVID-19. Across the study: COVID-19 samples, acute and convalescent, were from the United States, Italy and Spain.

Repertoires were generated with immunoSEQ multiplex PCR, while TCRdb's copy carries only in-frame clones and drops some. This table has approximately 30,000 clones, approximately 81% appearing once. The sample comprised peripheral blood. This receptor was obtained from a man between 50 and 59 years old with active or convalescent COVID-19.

The CDR3 DNA is TGTGCCAGCAGCTTAGTGGCGGCCTGGATTCCGAACACCGGGGAGCTGTTTTTT. It specifies CASSLVAAWIPNTGELFF. The rearrangement joins TRBV7-2 to TRBJ2-2; D uncertain. V was shortened by 1 base and J by 0 bases, with 15 bases between the two germline ends. The CDR3 is 18 residues long. CDR1 is SGHTA and CDR2 is FQGNSA in the germline V gene. The complete variable domain, with remaining parts taken from reference TRBV7-2 and TRBJ2-2, reads GAGVSQSPSNKVTEKGKDVELRCDPISGHTALYWYRQSLGQGLEFLIYFQGNSAPDKSGLPSDRFSAERTGGSVSTLTIQRTQQEDSAVYLCASSLVAAWIPNTGELFFGEGSRLTVL.